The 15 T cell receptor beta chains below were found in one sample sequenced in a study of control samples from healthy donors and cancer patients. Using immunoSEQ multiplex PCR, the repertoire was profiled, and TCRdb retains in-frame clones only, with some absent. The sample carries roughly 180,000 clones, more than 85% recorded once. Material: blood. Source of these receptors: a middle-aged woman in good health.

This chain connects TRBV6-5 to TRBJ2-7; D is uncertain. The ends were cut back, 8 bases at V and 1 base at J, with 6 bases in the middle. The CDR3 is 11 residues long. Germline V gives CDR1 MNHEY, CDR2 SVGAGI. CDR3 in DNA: TGTGCCAGCCACGGATCCTACGAGCAGTACTTC. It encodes CASHGSYEQYF.

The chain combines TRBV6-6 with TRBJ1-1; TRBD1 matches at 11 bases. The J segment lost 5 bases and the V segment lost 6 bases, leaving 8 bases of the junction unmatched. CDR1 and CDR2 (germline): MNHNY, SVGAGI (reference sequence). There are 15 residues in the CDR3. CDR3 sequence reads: CASSPGQGAGTEAFF. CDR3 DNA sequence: TGTGCCAGCAGCCCTGGACAGGGGGCGGGGACTGAAGCTTTCTTT.

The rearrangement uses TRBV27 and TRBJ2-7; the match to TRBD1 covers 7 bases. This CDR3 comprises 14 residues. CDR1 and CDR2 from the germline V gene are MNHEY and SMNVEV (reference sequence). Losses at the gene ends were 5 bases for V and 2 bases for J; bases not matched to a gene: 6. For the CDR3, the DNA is TGTGCCAGCAGTCCATGGACAGGCCCCTACGAGCAGTACTTC. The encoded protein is CASSPWTGPYEQYF.

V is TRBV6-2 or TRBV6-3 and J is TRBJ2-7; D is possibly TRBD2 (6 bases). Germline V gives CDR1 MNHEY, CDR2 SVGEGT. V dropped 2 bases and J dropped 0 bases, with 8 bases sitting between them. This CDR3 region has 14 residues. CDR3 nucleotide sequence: TGTGCCAGCAGTTACCCGGGAGACTCCTACGAGCAGTACTTC. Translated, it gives CASSYPGDSYEQYF.

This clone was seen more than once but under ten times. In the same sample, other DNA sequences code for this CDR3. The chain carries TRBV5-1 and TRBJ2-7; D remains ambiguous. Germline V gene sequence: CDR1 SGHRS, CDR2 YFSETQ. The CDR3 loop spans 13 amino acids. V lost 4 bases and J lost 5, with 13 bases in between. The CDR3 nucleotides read TGCGCCAGCAGCCTCAATAGGGTCCACGAGCAGTACTTC. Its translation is CASSLNRVHEQYF. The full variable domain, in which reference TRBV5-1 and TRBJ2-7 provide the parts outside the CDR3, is KAGVTQTPRYLIKTRGQQVTLSCSPISGHRSVSWYQQTPGQGLQFLFEYFSETQRNKGNFPGRFSGRQFSNSRSEMNVSTLELGDSALYLCASSLNRVHEQYFGPGTRLTVT.

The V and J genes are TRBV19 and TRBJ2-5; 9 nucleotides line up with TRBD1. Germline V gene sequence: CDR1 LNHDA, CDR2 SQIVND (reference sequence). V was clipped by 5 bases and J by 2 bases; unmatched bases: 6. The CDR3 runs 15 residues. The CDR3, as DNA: TGTGCCAGTAGTGGGGACAGGGAGAGGCAAGAGACCCAGTACTTC. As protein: CASSGDRERQETQYF. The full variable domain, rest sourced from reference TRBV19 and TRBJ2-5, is DGGITQSPKYLFRKEGQNVTLSCEQNLNHDAMYWYRQDPGQGLRLIYYSQIVNDFQKGDIAEGYSVSREKKESFPLTVTSAQKNPTAFYLCASSGDRERQETQYFGPGTRLLVL.

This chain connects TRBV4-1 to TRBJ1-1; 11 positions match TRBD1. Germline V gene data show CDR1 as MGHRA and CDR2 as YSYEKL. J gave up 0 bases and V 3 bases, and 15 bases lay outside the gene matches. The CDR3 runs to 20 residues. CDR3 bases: TGCGCCAGCAGCCACCGGACAGGGGGCATAGAACCTGAGATGAACACTGAAGCTTTCTTT. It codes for CASSHRTGGIEPEMNTEAFF.

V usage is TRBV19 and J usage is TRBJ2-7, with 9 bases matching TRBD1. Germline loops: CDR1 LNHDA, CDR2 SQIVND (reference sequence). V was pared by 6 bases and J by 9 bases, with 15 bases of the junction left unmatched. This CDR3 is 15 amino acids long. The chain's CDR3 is CASSDRGTGLLWQYF. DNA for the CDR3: TGTGCCAGTAGCGACCGAGGGACAGGGCTTCTATGGCAGTACTTC.

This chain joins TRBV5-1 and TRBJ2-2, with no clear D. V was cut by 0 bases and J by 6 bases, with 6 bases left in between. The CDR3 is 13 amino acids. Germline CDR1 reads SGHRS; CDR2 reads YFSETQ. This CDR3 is CASSLVVAGELFF. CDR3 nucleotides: TGCGCCAGCAGCTTGGTTGTGGCCGGGGAGCTGTTTTTT.

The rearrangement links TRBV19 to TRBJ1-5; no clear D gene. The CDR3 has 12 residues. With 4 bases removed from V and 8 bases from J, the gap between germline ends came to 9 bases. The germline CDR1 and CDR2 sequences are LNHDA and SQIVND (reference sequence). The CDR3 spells CASSTRDEPQHF. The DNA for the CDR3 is TGTGCCAGTAGTACTAGGGATGAGCCCCAGCATTTT.

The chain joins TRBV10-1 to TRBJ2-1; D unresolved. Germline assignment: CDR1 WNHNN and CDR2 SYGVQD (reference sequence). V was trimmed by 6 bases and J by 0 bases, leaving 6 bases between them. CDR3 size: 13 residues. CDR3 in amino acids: CASSPGSYNEQFF. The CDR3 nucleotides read TGCGCCAGCAGCCCTGGCTCCTACAATGAGCAGTTCTTC.

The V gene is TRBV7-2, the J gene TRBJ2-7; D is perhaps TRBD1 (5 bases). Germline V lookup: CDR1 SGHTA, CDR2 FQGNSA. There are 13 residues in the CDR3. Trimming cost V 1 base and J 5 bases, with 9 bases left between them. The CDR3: CASSLGTRNEQYF. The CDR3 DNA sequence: TGTGCCAGCAGCTTAGGGACACGGAACGAGCAGTACTTC.

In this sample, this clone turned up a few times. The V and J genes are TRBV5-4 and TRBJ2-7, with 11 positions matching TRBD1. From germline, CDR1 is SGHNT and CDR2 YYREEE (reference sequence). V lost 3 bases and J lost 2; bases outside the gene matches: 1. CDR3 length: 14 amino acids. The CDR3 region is CASSWDRGTYEQYF. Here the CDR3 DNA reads TGTGCCAGCAGCTGGGACAGGGGGACCTACGAGCAGTACTTC.

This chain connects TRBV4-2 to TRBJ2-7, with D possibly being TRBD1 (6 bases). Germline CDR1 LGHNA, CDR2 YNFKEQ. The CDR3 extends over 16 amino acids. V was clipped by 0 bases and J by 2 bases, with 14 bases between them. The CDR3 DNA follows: TGTGCCAGCAGCCAAGAGATAGGGGGTCTACCCTACGAGCAGTACTTC. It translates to CASSQEIGGLPYEQYF.

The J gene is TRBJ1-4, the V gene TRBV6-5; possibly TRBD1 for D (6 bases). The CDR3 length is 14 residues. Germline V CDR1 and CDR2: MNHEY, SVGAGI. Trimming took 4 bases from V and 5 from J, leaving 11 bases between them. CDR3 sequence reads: CASSWTVLNEKLFF. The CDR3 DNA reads TGTGCCAGCAGTTGGACAGTTTTAAATGAAAAACTGTTTTTT.